The 18 T cell receptor beta chains in this list originate from one sample, sequenced in a study of vaccination and CD4 T cells after COVID-19. An Oncomine TCR Beta short-read assay was used to sequence the DNA from cultured CD4+ T cells. Using its own MiXCR run on the PCR reads, TCRdb lists one record per CDR3 protein. The sample carries about 19,000 distinct CDR3 sequences, about 44% recorded once. Indicated treatment: roughly 11-day PBMC culture with coronavirus spike peptide pools or control peptides (ViraFEST assay). Antigen specificity for these receptors is unknown. Here the sequenced sample was CD4+ T cells from blood, cultured in vitro, taken before SARS-CoV-2 vaccination. These receptor sequences come from a human donor who had recovered from COVID-19.

This clonotype has just a few counts. The chain couples TRBV7-2 to TRBJ2-7, with 11 bases identical to TRBD2. The germline CDR1 and CDR2 sequences are SGHTA and FQGNSA. V was clipped by 4 bases and J by 3 bases; unmatched bases: 2. The CDR3 contains 14 residues. CDR3 coding DNA: TGTGCCAGCAGCTCCGGGACTAGCGGCTACGAGCAGTACTTC. Amino acid sequence: CASSSGTSGYEQYF.

The J gene is TRBJ1-2, the V gene TRBV5-4; maybe TRBD1 (5 bases). Trimming removed 3 bases from V and 8 bases from J, with 11 bases in between. CDR1 and CDR2 (germline): SGHNT, YYREEE (reference sequence). This CDR3 is built from 12 residues. CDR3 bases: TGTGCCAGCAGCTCCCTAACAGGCGGCTACACCTTC. It translates to CASSSLTGGYTF.

The chain links TRBV18 to TRBJ2-5, with a weak D call TRBD1 (5 bases). V lost 1 base, J lost 2 bases, and 5 bases lay in between. This CDR3 region has 13 residues. From germline, CDR1 is KGHSH and CDR2 LQKENI. The CDR3 DNA reads as TGTGCCAGCTCACCACGACAGCAAGAGACCCAGTACTTC. It codes for CASSPRQQETQYF.

Details on this clonotype: At one boundary the junction diverges from the germline segment, which might be a read error. This chain connects TRBV24-1 to TRBJ2-2; tentative D call: TRBD1 (7 bases). The CDR3 totals 15 residues. Germline assignment: CDR1 KGHDR and CDR2 SFDVKD. The chain's CDR3 is CATSGPGGNAGELFF. CDR3 sequence (DNA): TGTGCCACCAGTGGCCCAGGGGGGAACGCCGGGGAGCTGTTTTTT.

Only a few counts were recorded for this clonotype. The chain is built from TRBV14 and TRBJ1-2; no clear D. V gave up 1 base and J gave up 2 bases, with 8 bases separating them. The CDR3 is 14 amino acids. In germline, CDR1 is SGHDN, CDR2 FVKESK. CDR3 bases: TGTGCCAGCAGCCAAGGAACAGTAAACTATGGCTACACCTTC. Amino acid sequence: CASSQGTVNYGYTF. Full variable domain (outside the CDR3, taken from reference TRBV14 and TRBJ1-2): EAGVTQFPSHSVIEKGQTVTLRCDPISGHDNLYWYRRVMGKEIKFLLHFVKESKQDESGMPNNRFLAERTGGTYSTLKVQPAELEDSGVYFCASSQGTVNYGYTFGSGTRLTVV.

The V call is TRBV11-3, the J call TRBJ1-2; D remains unclear. The germline CDR1 and CDR2 sequences are SGHNT and YENEEA. This CDR3 spans 14 amino acids. Trimming removed 4 bases from V and 8 bases from J, with 17 bases in between. CDR3 protein: CASSSRTQQSGYTF. The CDR3 DNA sequence: TGTGCCAGCAGCTCCCGGACCCAACAAAGCGGCTACACCTTC.

In nucleotides, the CDR3 is TGTGCCAGCAGCTTGCAGGGCCACCACGAGCAGTACTTC. Translating it yields CASSLQGHHEQYF. This rearrangement joins TRBV11-3 to TRBJ2-7; D is possibly TRBD1 (5 bases). This CDR3 is 13 amino acids long. V was clipped by 3 bases and J by 5 bases, with 11 bases between them. Germline V gives CDR1 SGHNT, CDR2 YENEEA. Looking up the rest from reference TRBV11-3 and TRBJ2-7 gives the full variable domain: EAGVVQSPRYKIIEKKQPVAFWCNPISGHNTLYWYLQNLGQGPELLIRYENEEAVDDSQLPKDRFSAERLKGVDSTLKIQPAELGDSAVYLCASSLQGHHEQYFGPGTRLTVT.

This chain connects TRBV20-1 to TRBJ2-1, with D perhaps TRBD1 or TRBD2 (5 bases each). The germline V and J ends were trimmed by 0 bases and 9 bases, with 15 bases remaining between them. Germline V gene lookup returns CDR1 DFQATT and CDR2 SNEGSKA (reference sequence). The CDR3 consists of 14 residues. The CDR3 DNA reads as TGCAGTGCTAGAGAACAGGACTGGTTTGGTGAGCAGTTCTTC. Its protein product is CSAREQDWFGEQFF.

J is TRBJ2-5 and V is TRBV5-1; 12 bases are shared with TRBD2. V trimming: 7 bases; J trimming: 4 bases; junction bases outside the gene matches: 14. The CDR3 sequence is 17 residues long. Germline CDR1 SGHRS, CDR2 YFSETQ. The CDR3 sequence: CASGSSGRARNVETQYF. CDR3 nucleotide sequence: TGCGCCAGCGGATCTAGCGGGAGGGCAAGAAACGTAGAGACCCAGTACTTC.

The chain combines TRBV6-1 with TRBJ2-4; D possibly corresponds to TRBD2 (5 bases). The germline CDR1 and CDR2 sequences are MNHNS and SASEGT. The CDR3 sequence is 15 residues long. Trimming removed 2 bases at V and 0 bases at J, with 8 bases between. In nucleotides, the CDR3 is TGTGCCAGCAGTGAAACTAGTCTAGCCAAAAACATTCAGTACTTC. Translation: CASSETSLAKNIQYF.

This clonotype was picked up a small number of times. The J gene is TRBJ1-2, the V gene TRBV6-5, with D hard to call. The germline gives CDR1 MNHEY, CDR2 SVGAGI. There are 13 residues in the CDR3. V was cut by 2 bases and J by 6 bases, with 10 bases left in between. In DNA, the CDR3 is TGTGCCAGCAGTTACCGGGGAGTTCATGGCTACACCTTC. As protein: CASSYRGVHGYTF.

In its sample, this clonotype was seen a few times. V is TRBV20-1 and J is TRBJ2-3; unclear D gene. This CDR3 comprises 14 residues. V was clipped by 3 bases and J by 5 bases, with 15 bases between them. In germline, CDR1 is DFQATT, CDR2 SNEGSKA (reference sequence). The CDR3 loop reads CSASERASVDTQYF. For the CDR3, the DNA is TGCAGTGCTAGTGAAAGGGCTTCGGTAGATACGCAGTATTTT.

The V call is TRBV20-1, the J call TRBJ2-1; tentative D call: TRBD2 (6 bases). The CDR3 covers 14 residues. The V end lost 3 bases, the J end lost 4 bases, and 13 bases lay between the germline ends. From germline, CDR1 is DFQATT and CDR2 SNEGSKA (reference sequence). CDR3 protein: CSASRGKSYNEQFF. As DNA, the CDR3 is TGCAGTGCTAGCCGGGGGAAATCATACAATGAGCAGTTCTTC.

J is TRBJ2-3 and V is TRBV5-1; TRBD2 matches at 13 bases. CDR1 is SGHRS and CDR2 is YFSETQ in the germline V gene. V lost 4 bases to trimming and J lost 2 bases; unmatched junction nucleotides: 4. The CDR3 sequence is 16 residues long. The CDR3 region has the DNA TGCGCCAGCAGCACCGGGACTAGCGGGATCACAGATACGCAGTATTTT. It yields the protein CASSTGTSGITDTQYF.

The chain has TRBV7-7 and TRBJ2-3, with D perhaps matching TRBD2 (6 bases). V was pared by 5 bases and J by 3 bases, with 15 bases between. Per germline, CDR1 SSHAT and CDR2 FNYEAQ (reference sequence). The CDR3 runs to 15 residues. The CDR3 loop reads CASSPGASGTDTQYF. CDR3 bases: TGTGCCAGCAGCCCCGGCGCCAGCGGGACAGATACGCAGTATTTT. Full variable domain (rest looked up from reference TRBV7-7 and TRBJ2-3): GAGVSQSPRYKVTKRGQDVTLRCDPISSHATLYWYQQALGQGPEFLTYFNYEAQPDKSGLPSDRFSAERPEGSISTLTIQRTEQRDSAMYRCASSPGASGTDTQYFGPGTRLTVL.

In its sample, this clonotype was seen once. This chain connects TRBV6-1 to TRBJ2-5, with 9 nucleotides matching TRBD2. Germline V gives CDR1 MNHNS, CDR2 SASEGT. CDR3 length equals 14 residues. V shed 3 bases and J 4 bases; nucleotides not matched to a gene: 3. The CDR3 bases are TGTGCCAGCAGTGAGGGGACTAGCTCAGAGACCCAGTACTTC. Translation gives CASSEGTSSETQYF.

The chain employs TRBV6-1 and TRBJ1-2; weak D call: TRBD1 (6 bases). Per germline, CDR1 MNHNS and CDR2 SASEGT. The CDR3 length is 14 residues. Between the trimmed V and J ends, which lost 7 bases and 0 bases, there was a span of 12 bases. CDR3 nucleotides: TGTGCCAGCACTCCTGAGGGGGCTAACTATGGCTACACCTTC. Its protein is CASTPEGANYGYTF.

The chain recombines TRBV14 with TRBJ1-6; D is unresolved. Germline V gene lookup returns CDR1 SGHDN and CDR2 FVKESK. This CDR3 comprises 14 residues. V shed 2 bases and J shed 7 bases, with 9 bases lying between them. CDR3 DNA sequence: TGTGCCAGCAGCCAATCGGGTCGCAATTCACCCCTCCACTTT. Encoded protein: CASSQSGRNSPLHF.